This is a list of T cell receptor beta chains from one sample in a study of T-cell memory formation after mild COVID-19. MiXCR, run by TCRdb on the 5' RACE reads, gives a single entry per CDR3 protein. This sample has 200,000 to 300,000 distinct CDR3 sequences, with over 8.5% found just once. Sequenced input: PBMCs or a T cell subset sorted from them (not recorded which). The receptors shown here come from a man between 18 and 35 years old who had mild COVID-19 (a few samples of this study predate the infection). Cell type and time point are not known. The CDR3 runs from the conserved cysteine through the conserved F or W. A D gene is named only where the DNA matches it firmly. The listing skips clone size in some rows; elsewhere it reads once, few, many or a size class.

.	TRBD1	TRBV4-3	TRBJ1-1	13	TGCGCCAGCCGGGACAGTATGAACACTGAAGCTTTCTTT	CASRDSMNTEAFF
.	.	TRBV29-1	TRBJ2-3	15	TGCAGCGTTGGCCTGGGGAGGGGGAACACAGATACGCAGTATTTT	CSVGLGRGNTDTQYF
.	.	TRBV6-6	TRBJ2-7	14	TGTGCCAGCAGTTTAGCGTGGGGGGTTTACGAGCAGTACTTC	CASSLAWGVYEQYF
few	TRBD2	TRBV7-2	TRBJ2-2	14	TGTGCCAGCAGCTTTAGCGGGGCGACCGGGGAGCTGTTTTTT	CASSFSGATGELFF
few	.	TRBV5-1	TRBJ1-1	15	TGCGCCAGCAGCTTGGCAGACGCCCGATATACTGAAGCTTTCTTT	CASSLADARYTEAFF
.	.	TRBV29-1	TRBJ2-7	10	TGCAGCGTCCTCGACTACGAGCAGTACTTC	CSVLDYEQYF
once	TRBD2	TRBV3-1	TRBJ2-1	18	TGTGCCAGCAGCCAAGAAGGATCGCTAGCGGGCTCCTACAATGAGCAGTTCTTC	CASSQEGSLAGSYNEQFF
.	TRBD2	TRBV4-1	TRBJ2-5	16	TGCGCCAGCAGCCAAGATAGGCACAGAGCGGGGGAGACCCAGTACTTC	CASSQDRHRAGETQYF
.	TRBD1	TRBV28	TRBJ2-2	16	TGTGCCAGCAGTTTACCGGGACAGGGGGCGGCCGGGGAGCTGTTTTTT	CASSLPGQGAAGELFF
few	.	TRBV10-2	TRBJ2-7	11	TGCGCCAGCAGGGTATCTGACGAGCAGTACTTC	CASRVSDEQYF
few	.	TRBV9	TRBJ2-1	16	TGTGCCAGCAGCGTAGGAGCCCTAGAGGGACACAATGAGCAGTTCTTC	CASSVGALEGHNEQFF
.	.	TRBV10-3	TRBJ2-1	14	TGTGCCATCAGTGAGTCGGAGGGGGGCAATGAGCAGTTCTTC	CAISESEGGNEQFF
many	TRBD2	TRBV5-1	TRBJ2-1	16	TGCGCCAGCAGCCCCTTCGGGCAGGGCGGGGGGAATGAGCAGTTCTTC	CASSPFGQGGGNEQFF
.	TRBD1	TRBV15	TRBJ2-7	16	TGTGCCACCAGCAGCACGGAGACAGGGTCCTCCTACGAGCAGTACTTC	CATSSTETGSSYEQYF
few	.	TRBV6-2/TRBV6-3	TRBJ2-1	16	TGTGCCAGCAGTTATCCTTATGAAACAGGGTACAATGAGCAGTTCTTC	CASSYPYETGYNEQFF
many	.	TRBV5-1	TRBJ1-5	15	TGCGCCAGCAGCTTGTTTGGAGGCCTGGGGGAGCCCCAGCATTTT	CASSLFGGLGEPQHF
.	.	TRBV9	TRBJ1-6	13	TGTGCCAGCAGCGTACAGGTTAATTCACCCCTCCACTTT	CASSVQVNSPLHF
few	.	TRBV7-8	TRBJ2-4	13	TGTGCCAGCAGCCGGGCAGGGAAAAACATTCAGTACTTC	CASSRAGKNIQYF
few	TRBD1	TRBV28	TRBJ2-3	15	TGTGCCAGCTTACCGGGACAGGCTAGCACAGATACGCAGTATTTT	CASLPGQASTDTQYF
many	TRBD2	TRBV20-1	TRBJ2-1	15	TGCAGTGCACAGACGGCGAGCGGGGGGTCCAATGAGCAGTTCTTC	CSAQTASGGSNEQFF
few	TRBD1	TRBV19	TRBJ1-5	17	TGTGCCAGTAGTAGAGACAGGGGTGGAATGGGAAATCAGCCCCAGCATTTT	CASSRDRGGMGNQPQHF
few	TRBD1	TRBV4-1	TRBJ1-1	15	TGCGCCAGCAGCCCCAGACAGGGGATGAGAACTGAAGCTTTCTTT	CASSPRQGMRTEAFF
.	.	TRBV4-1	TRBJ1-6	15	TGCGCCAGCAGCCAAGGTAGCCGGAGTTATTCACCCCTCCACTTT	CASSQGSRSYSPLHF
few	TRBD2	TRBV4-2	TRBJ2-3	15	TGTGCCAGCAGCTGGGCCGGGACTAGCGTCGATACGCAGTATTTT	CASSWAGTSVDTQYF
.	.	TRBV5-5	TRBJ2-2	15	TGTGCCAGCAGCTTGGAAGGGGTGAACACCGGGGAGCTGTTTTTT	CASSLEGVNTGELFF
many	.	TRBV5-1	TRBJ2-3	13	TGCGCCAGCAGCTCACAGGGTAGCGATACGCAGTATTTT	CASSSQGSDTQYF
few	.	TRBV15	TRBJ2-1	14	TGTGCCACCAGCAGACCCCGGTCCTACAATGAGCAGTTCTTC	CATSRPRSYNEQFF
many	TRBD2	TRBV7-2	TRBJ2-2	18	TGTGCCAGCAGCCCCAGGGCTAGCGGGGGCCCCTCCACCGGGGAGCTGTTTTTT	CASSPRASGGPSTGELFF
many	.	TRBV20-1	TRBJ2-5	16	TGCAGTGCTAGAGATTCTGCTTCGCGCGATTGGGAGACCCAGTACTTC	CSARDSASRDWETQYF
.	TRBD1	TRBV4-3	TRBJ2-2	17	TGCGCCAGCAGCCCCGGGCTCGGGACAGGGAACACCGGGGAGCTGTTTTTT	CASSPGLGTGNTGELFF
.	TRBD1	TRBV10-3	TRBJ2-6	18	TGTGCCATCAGTGTGTCGCCGGGACAGGGATCTGGGGCCAACGTCCTGACTTTC	CAISVSPGQGSGANVLTF
few	TRBD1	TRBV7-9	TRBJ1-1	13	TGTGCCAGCAGCCAGGGACAGGGAAGTGAAGCTTTCTTT	CASSQGQGSEAFF
few	.	TRBV6-5	TRBJ2-7	13	TGTGCCAGCAGGAGACGTTTCGCCTACGAGCAGTACTTC	CASRRRFAYEQYF
few	TRBD2	TRBV5-1	TRBJ2-1	15	TGCGCCAGCAGCTTGGGGGAGGGACCGTACAATGAGCAGTTCTTC	CASSLGEGPYNEQFF
few	TRBD2	TRBV20-1	TRBJ2-1	15	TGCAGTGCCGGGCATGCGGGCGGGGGGAACAATGAGCAGTTCTTC	CSAGHAGGGNNEQFF
many	.	TRBV4-3	TRBJ1-2	13	TGCGCCAGCAGCCACACAGAAGGCTATGGCTACACCTTC	CASSHTEGYGYTF
.	.	TRBV4-2	TRBJ2-7	14	TGTGCCAGCAGATCGCACGGGGAGCATTACGAGCAGTACTTC	CASRSHGEHYEQYF
.	TRBD2	TRBV5-1	TRBJ2-2	15	TGCGCCAGCACCCCAAGCGGGGATCCCACGGGGGAGCTGTTTTTT	CASTPSGDPTGELFF
.	.	TRBV6-5	TRBJ2-3	13	TGTGCCAGCAGTTACTCAACCGCAGATACGCAGTATTTT	CASSYSTADTQYF
.	TRBD2	TRBV4-2	TRBJ2-3	15	TGTGCCAGCAGCCAAGAGGTAGCGGGTAGAGATACGCAGTATTTT	CASSQEVAGRDTQYF
few	TRBD1	TRBV2	TRBJ2-1	12	TGTGCCACGGGACAGGGATACAATGAGCAGTTCTTC	CATGQGYNEQFF
few	.	TRBV5-1	TRBJ2-7	11	TGCGCCAGCACAGAGGGTTACGAGCAGTACTTC	CASTEGYEQYF
.	.	TRBV3-1	TRBJ2-5	14	TGTGCCAGCAGCCAAGAACTCAGGGAAGAGACCCAGTACTTC	CASSQELREETQYF
few	.	TRBV7-8	TRBJ1-2	16	TGTGCCAGCAGCCCTACCTCGGGAAGGGGTGACTATGGCTACACCTTC	CASSPTSGRGDYGYTF
.	.	TRBV3-1	TRBJ1-4	15	TGTGCCAGCAGCCCGAACAGAGCAACTAATGAAAAACTGTTTTTT	CASSPNRATNEKLFF
.	.	TRBV4-3	TRBJ2-7	15	TGCGCCAGCAGCCAAGCTCCGCAAACAGGGTCCCAGCAGTACTTC	CASSQAPQTGSQQYF
few	.	TRBV6-1	TRBJ1-2	12	TGTGCCAGCAGCGGTTCCAGCTATGGCTACACCTTC	CASSGSSYGYTF
few	.	TRBV4-1	TRBJ2-7	14	TGCGCCAGCAGCCGACCGCAATCGAACTACGAGCAGTACTTC	CASSRPQSNYEQYF
many	TRBD1	TRBV5-1	TRBJ1-1	14	TGCGCCAGCAGCTTCAGGACAGGAGGCACTGAAGCTTTCTTT	CASSFRTGGTEAFF
.	.	TRBV4-2	TRBJ1-1	16	TGTGCCAGCAGCCAAGAGGGTTTCCTCTTGAACACTGAAGCTTTCTTT	CASSQEGFLLNTEAFF
few	.	TRBV7-2	TRBJ1-6	12	TGTGCCAGCAGCTTGAAGGAGGGTTCCCTCCACTTT	CASSLKEGSLHF
.	TRBD2	TRBV4-3	TRBJ2-1	16	TGCGCCAGCAGCCCATCGGGGACTAGAGGGTCCAATGAGCAGTTCTTC	CASSPSGTRGSNEQFF
.	TRBD1	TRBV12-3/TRBV12-4	TRBJ1-4	14	TGTGCCAGCAGCACAGGGGCGGGCTACGAAAAACTGTTTTTT	CASSTGAGYEKLFF
few	TRBD1	TRBV12-3/TRBV12-4	TRBJ1-4	13	TGTGCCAGCAGCCGACAGGGGGCTGAAAAACTGTTTTTT	CASSRQGAEKLFF
few	.	TRBV10-3	TRBJ2-3	13	TGTGCCATCGGGGGGCTAAGCACAGATACGCAGTATTTT	CAIGGLSTDTQYF
few	TRBD2	TRBV12-3/TRBV12-4	TRBJ2-3	14	TGTGCGTCGGGGGGGCGTAGCGGGGGAGATACGCAGTATTTT	CASGGRSGGDTQYF
many	.	TRBV10-3	TRBJ1-4	14	TGTGCCATCAGTGAGTCTGGAGGGGAGGAAAAACTGTTTTTT	CAISESGGEEKLFF